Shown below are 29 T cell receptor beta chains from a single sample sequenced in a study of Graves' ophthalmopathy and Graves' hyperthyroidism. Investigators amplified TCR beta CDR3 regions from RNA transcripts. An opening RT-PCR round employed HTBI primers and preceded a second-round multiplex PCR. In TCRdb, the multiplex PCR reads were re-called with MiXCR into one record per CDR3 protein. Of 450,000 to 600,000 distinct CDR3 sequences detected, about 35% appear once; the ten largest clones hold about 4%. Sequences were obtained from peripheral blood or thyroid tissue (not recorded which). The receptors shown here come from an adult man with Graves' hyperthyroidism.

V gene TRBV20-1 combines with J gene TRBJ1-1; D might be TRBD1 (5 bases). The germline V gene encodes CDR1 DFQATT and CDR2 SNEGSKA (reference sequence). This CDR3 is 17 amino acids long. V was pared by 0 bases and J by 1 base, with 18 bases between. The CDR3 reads CSARDPSGAKWNTEAFF. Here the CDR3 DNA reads TGCAGTGCTAGAGATCCAAGCGGGGCTAAATGGAACACTGAAGCTTTCTTT.

CDR3 in amino acids: CSATGLSTDTQYF. The CDR3 DNA reads TGCAGTGCTACGGGACTGAGCACAGATACGCAGTATTTT. The chain links TRBV20-1 to TRBJ2-3; a possible D gene is TRBD2 (6 bases). In germline, CDR1 is DFQATT, CDR2 SNEGSKA (reference sequence). V lost 4 bases and J lost 0, with 8 bases in between. CDR3 length: 13 amino acids.

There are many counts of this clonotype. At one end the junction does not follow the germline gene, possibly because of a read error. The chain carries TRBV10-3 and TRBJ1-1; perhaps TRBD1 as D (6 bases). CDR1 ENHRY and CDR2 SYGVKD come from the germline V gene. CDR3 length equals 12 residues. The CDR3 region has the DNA TGTGCCATCAAACGGGACAACAATGAAGCTTTCTTT. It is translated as CAIKRDNNEAFF.

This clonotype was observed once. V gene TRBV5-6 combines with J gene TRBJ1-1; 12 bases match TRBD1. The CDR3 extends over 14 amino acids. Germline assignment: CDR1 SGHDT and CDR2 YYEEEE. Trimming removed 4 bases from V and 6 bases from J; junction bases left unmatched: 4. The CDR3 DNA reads TGTGCCAGCAGCATCGGGACAGGGGGCTCTGAAGCTTTCTTT. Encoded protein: CASSIGTGGSEAFF.

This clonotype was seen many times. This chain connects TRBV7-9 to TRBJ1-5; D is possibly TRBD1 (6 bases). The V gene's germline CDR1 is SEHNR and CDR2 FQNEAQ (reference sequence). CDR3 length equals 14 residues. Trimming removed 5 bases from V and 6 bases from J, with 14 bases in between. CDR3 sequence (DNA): TGTGCCAGCAGCGAAGGGGGAAATCGTCAGCCCCAGCATTTT. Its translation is CASSEGGNRQPQHF.

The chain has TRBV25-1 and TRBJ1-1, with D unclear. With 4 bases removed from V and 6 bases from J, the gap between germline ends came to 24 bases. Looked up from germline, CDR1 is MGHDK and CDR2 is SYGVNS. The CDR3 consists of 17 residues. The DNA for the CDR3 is TGTGCCAGCAGTGCTAGAGATCTAGGGCAGTGGGTGGCTGAAGCTTTCTTT. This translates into CASSARDLGQWVAEAFF.

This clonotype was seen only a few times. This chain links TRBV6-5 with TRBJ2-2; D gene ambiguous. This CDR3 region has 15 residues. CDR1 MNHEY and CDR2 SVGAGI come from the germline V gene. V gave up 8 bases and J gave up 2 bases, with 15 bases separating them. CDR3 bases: TGTGCCAGCCGGTTTTTGCGGATAAACACCGGGGAGCTGTTTTTT. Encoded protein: CASRFLRINTGELFF.

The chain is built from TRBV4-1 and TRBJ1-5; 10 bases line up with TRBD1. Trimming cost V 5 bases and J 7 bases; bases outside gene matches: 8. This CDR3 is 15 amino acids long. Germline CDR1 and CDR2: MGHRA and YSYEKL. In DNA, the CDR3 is TGCGCCAGCAGCACCCGACAGGGGGCTCAGCAGCCCCAGCATTTT. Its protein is CASSTRQGAQQPQHF.

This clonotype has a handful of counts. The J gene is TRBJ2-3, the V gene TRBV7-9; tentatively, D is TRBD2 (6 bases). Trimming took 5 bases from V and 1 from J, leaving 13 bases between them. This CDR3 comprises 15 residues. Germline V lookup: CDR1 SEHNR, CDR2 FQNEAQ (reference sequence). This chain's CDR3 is CASSPLARGTDTQYF. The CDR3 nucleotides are TGTGCCAGCAGCCCACTAGCCCGTGGCACAGATACGCAGTATTTT.

The CDR3 region has the DNA TGTGCCAGCAGTCAGGGGACAGATACGCAGACCCAGTACTTC. It is translated as CASSQGTDTQTQYF. The chain joins TRBV7-2 to TRBJ2-5, with 7 positions matching TRBD1. The germline V gene has CDR1 SGHTA and CDR2 FQGNSA. V was pared by 6 bases and J by 6 bases, with 10 bases of the junction left unmatched. This CDR3 contains 14 residues.

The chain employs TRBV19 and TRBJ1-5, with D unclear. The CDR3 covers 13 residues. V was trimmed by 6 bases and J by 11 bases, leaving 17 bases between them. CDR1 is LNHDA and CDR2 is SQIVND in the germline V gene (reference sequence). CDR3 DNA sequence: TGTGCCAGTAGGGGGTTCAGTGGAGAGACCCAGCATTTT. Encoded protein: CASRGFSGETQHF.

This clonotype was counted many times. CDR3 sequence (DNA): TGTGCCAGCAGCCCTAGGACAGGGGCCTACGAGCAGTACTTC. This encodes CASSPRTGAYEQYF. The chain carries TRBV7-8 and TRBJ2-7; 9 bases match TRBD1. This CDR3 region has 14 residues. CDR1 SGHVS and CDR2 FQNEAQ come from the germline V gene. V lost 5 bases and J lost 2; bases outside the gene matches: 4.

DNA for the CDR3: TGTGCCAGCAGTTTATGGGGGGGTCTTGGGACAGGGGGCGAAGGCGAGCAGTACTTC. Its translation: CASSLWGGLGTGGEGEQYF. This sequence joins TRBV6-5 and TRBJ2-7; 12 bases line up with TRBD1. The CDR3 extends over 19 amino acids. The J segment lost 6 bases and the V segment lost 4 bases, leaving 19 bases of the junction unmatched. Germline assignment: CDR1 MNHEY and CDR2 SVGAGI.

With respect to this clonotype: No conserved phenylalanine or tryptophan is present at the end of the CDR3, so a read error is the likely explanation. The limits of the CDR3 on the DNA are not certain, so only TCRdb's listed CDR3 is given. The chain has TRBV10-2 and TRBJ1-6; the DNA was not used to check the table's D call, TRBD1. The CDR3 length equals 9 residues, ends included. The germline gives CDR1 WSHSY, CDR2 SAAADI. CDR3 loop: CASSEPPGQ.

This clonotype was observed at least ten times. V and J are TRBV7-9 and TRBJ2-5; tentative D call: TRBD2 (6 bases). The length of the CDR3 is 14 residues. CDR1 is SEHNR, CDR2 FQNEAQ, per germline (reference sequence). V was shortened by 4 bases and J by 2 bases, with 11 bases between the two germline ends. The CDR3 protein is CASSSRGSQETQYF. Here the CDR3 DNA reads TGTGCCAGCAGCTCCCGGGGGTCACAAGAGACCCAGTACTTC.

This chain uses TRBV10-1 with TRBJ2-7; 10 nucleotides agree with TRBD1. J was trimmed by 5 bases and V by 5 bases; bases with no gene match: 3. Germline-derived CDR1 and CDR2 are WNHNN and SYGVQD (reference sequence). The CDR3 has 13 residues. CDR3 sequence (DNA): TGCGCCAGCAGTCGACAGGGGGCCCACGAGCAGTACTTC. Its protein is CASSRQGAHEQYF.

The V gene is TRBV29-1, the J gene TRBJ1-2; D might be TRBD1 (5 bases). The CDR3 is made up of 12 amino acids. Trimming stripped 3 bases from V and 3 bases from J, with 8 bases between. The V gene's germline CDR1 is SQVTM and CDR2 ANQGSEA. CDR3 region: CSVDRGYYGYTF. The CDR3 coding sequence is TGCAGCGTTGATAGGGGATACTATGGCTACACCTTC. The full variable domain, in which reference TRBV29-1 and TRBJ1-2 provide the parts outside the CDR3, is SAVISQKPSRDICQRGTSLTIQCQVDSQVTMMFWYRQQPGQSLTLIATANQGSEATYESGFVIDKFPISRPNLTFSTLTVSNMSPEDSSIYLCSVDRGYYGYTFGSGTRLTVV.

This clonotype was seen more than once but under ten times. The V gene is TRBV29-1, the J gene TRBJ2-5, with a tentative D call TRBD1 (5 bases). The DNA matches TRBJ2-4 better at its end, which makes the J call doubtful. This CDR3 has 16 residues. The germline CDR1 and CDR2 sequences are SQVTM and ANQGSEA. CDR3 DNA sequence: TGCAGCGTTGAAGATCCGGTCAGGGTAGACAAAAACATTCAGTACTTC. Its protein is CSVEDPVRVDKNIQYF.

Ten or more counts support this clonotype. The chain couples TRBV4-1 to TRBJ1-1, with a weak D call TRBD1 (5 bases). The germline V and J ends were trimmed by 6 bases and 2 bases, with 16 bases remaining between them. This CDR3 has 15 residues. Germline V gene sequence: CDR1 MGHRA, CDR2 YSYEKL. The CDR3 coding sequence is TGCGCCAGCAGTCCACTCGGTGGGGGAAACACTGAAGCTTTCTTT. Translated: CASSPLGGGNTEAFF.

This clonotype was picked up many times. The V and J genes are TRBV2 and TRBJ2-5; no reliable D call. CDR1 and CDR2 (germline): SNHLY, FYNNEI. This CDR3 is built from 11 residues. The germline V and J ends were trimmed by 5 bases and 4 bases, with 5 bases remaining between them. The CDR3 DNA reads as TGTGCCAGCAGTAGAATAGAGACCCAGTACTTC. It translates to CASSRIETQYF.

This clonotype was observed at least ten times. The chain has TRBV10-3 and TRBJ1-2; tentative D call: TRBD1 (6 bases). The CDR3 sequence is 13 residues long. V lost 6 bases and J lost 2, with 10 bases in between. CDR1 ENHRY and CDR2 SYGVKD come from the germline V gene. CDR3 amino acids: CAISPGHNYGYTF. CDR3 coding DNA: TGTGCCATCAGCCCGGGACACAACTATGGCTACACCTTC.

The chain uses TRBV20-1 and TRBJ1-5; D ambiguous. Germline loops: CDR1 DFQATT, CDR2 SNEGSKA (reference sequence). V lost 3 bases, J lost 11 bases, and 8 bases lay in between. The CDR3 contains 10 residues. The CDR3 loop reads CSASWQSQHF. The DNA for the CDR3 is TGCAGTGCTAGTTGGCAGTCCCAGCATTTT.

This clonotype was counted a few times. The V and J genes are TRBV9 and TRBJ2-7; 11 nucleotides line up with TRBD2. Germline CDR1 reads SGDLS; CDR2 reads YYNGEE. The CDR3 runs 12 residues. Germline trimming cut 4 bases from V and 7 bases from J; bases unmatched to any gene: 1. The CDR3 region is CASSSSGREQYF. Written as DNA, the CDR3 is TGTGCCAGCAGCTCTAGCGGGAGGGAGCAGTACTTC.

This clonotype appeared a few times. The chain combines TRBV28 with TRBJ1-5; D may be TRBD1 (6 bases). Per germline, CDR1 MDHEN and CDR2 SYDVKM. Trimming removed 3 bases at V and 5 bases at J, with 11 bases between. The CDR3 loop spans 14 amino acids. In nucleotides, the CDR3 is TGTGCCAGCAGTTTCCCGGACAGCCATCAGCCCCAGCATTTT. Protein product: CASSFPDSHQPQHF.

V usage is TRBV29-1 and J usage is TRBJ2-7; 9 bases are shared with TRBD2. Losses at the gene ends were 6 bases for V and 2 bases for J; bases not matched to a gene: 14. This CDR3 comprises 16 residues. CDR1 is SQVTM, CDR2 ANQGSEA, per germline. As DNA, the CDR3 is TGCAGCGTAGGGCACTCCCCGGGACTAGCACCCTACGAGCAGTACTTC. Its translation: CSVGHSPGLAPYEQYF.

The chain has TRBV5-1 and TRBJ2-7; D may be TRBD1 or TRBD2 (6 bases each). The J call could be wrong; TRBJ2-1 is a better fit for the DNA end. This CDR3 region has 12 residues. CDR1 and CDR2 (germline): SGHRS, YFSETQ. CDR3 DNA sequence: TGCGCCAGCAGCCTGACTGGGGGGCCGCAGTTCTTC. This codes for CASSLTGGPQFF.

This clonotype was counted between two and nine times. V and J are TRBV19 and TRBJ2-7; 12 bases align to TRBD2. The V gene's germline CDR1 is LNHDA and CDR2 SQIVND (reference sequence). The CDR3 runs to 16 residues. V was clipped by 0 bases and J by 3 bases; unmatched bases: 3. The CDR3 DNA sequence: TGTGCCAGTAGTATAGATCGACTAGCGGGAGACTACGAGCAGTACTTC. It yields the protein CASSIDRLAGDYEQYF. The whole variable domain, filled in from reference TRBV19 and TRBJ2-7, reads DGGITQSPKYLFRKEGQNVTLSCEQNLNHDAMYWYRQDPGQGLRLIYYSQIVNDFQKGDIAEGYSVSREKKESFPLTVTSAQKNPTAFYLCASSIDRLAGDYEQYFGPGTRLTVT.

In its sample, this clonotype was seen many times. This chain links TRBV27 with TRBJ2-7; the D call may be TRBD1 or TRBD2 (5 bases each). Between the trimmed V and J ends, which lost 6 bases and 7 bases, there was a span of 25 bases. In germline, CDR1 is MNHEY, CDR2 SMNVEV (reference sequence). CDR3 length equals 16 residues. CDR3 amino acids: CASSLGSFGDLREQYF. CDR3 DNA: TGTGCCAGCAGCCTAGGATCCTTCGGGGACCTACGTGAGCAGTACTTC.

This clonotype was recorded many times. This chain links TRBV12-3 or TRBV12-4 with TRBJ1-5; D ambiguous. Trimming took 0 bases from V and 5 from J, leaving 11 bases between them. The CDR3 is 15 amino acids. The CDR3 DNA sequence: TGTGCCAGCAGTTTAGCCTCCCGGTGGCATCAGCCCCAGCATTTT. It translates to CASSLASRWHQPQHF.